This T cell receptor beta chain was obtained from a study of T cell repertoires in cytomegalovirus infection. TCRdb reanalysed the reads using MiXCR and keeps one entry per CDR3 protein. This table has 310,000 or so distinct CDR3 sequences, more than 20% appearing once. This clonotype was recorded at least ten times. The receptor was derived from a human donor in good health (CMV status not recorded). Some clones in this sample may be carry-over from other donors' samples. Sequenced input: PBMCs.

For the CDR3, the DNA is TGTGCCAGCAGCTTGTTGAGGGGCACCGGGGAGCTGTTTTTT. Encoded protein: CASSLLRGTGELFF. The chain couples TRBV7-6 to TRBJ2-2, with D perhaps matching TRBD1 or TRBD2 (5 bases each). Trimming removed 3 bases at V and 4 bases at J, with 9 bases between. CDR1 and CDR2 from the germline V gene are SGHVS and FNYEAQ. This CDR3 is 14 amino acids long.